This T cell receptor beta chain was identified during a study of regulatory T cells in long-lasting Graves disease listed by TCRdb under 2021. Broadly, across the study: Newly diagnosed Graves' disease patients had taken antithyroid drugs for less than 3 months. Peripheral blood TCR sequencing and RNA sequencing compared persistent Graves' disease patients with newly diagnosed Graves' disease patients. The study was registered as a clinical trial and conducted in China. A total of about 33 samples were covered by TCR sequencing, comprising approximately 13 persistent and around 20 newly diagnosed Graves' disease patients. Points the paper makes about the study in general: Persistent Graves' disease patients showed lower TCR Shannon entropy and fewer highly expanded clones than newly diagnosed patients, suggesting clonal expansion. Only the TCR beta chain was sequenced and analyzed. The authors noted that the small sample size was a limitation that may lower accuracy. Because the primary lesion, thyroid tissue, could not be accessed, the study looked at peripheral blood alone. More public clonotypes were shared among persistent patients (around 2,600) than among newly diagnosed patients (roughly 1,000).

This clonotype was observed at least ten times. Its recognized antigen is unknown. The sample holds no much larger clone one base away, and base qualities are not on file. Library prep was done by multiplex PCR. Reads for this sample came from an Illumina HiSeq 4000. iRepertoire HTBI primers and Arm-PCR amplification of CDR3 regions were used to construct TCR beta libraries. PCR products were gel purified before sequencing. Per the source publication's procedure: A total of around 59 TRBV and 14 TRBJ segments were identified across samples and were used for gene usage analysis of CDR3 amino acid clonotypes. COPE and FqMerger were used to merge the filtered high-quality paired reads into contigs. BLAST was used to align contigs to IMGT TRBV, TRBD and TRBJ reference genes, with CDR3 defined following IMGT. Clonotypes above 0.1% frequency were classified as highly expanded clones. Repertoire diversity was measured by Shannon entropy, and V-J evenness by the Gini coefficient. A clonotype found in more than one individual was treated as public. The raw public reads went through TCRdb reprocessing: fastp at Q25, MiXCR clone calling, in-frame beta chains kept. Rows merge per CDR3 protein into single entries with the most common DNA and genes. These V and J calls derive from TCRdb rather than the authors' analysis. The sample has roughly 350,000 distinct CDR3 sequences on record, under 20% of them singletons. The ten largest make up roughly a fifth of the sample.

Reading the label with the study, this specimen's time point is: newly diagnosed GD, antithyroid drugs for less than 3 months. For both TCR sequencing and RNA sequencing, RNA was extracted from PBMCs in TRIzol. The diagnosis of Graves' disease followed American Thyroid Association guidelines. Patients were recruited from an endocrinology department in Xi'an, China. Each patient gave about 8.1 milliliters of peripheral blood, collected in an EDTA anticoagulant tube. PBMCs were isolated by Ficoll Paque Plus density gradient separation without further T cell sorting. An Agilent 2100 Bioanalyzer and agarose gel were used to check RNA quality, while a NanoDrop 2000 measured RNA concentration. These sequences were also reported in another study, on T cells in Graves' hyperthyroidism and ophthalmopathy. Per that second paper: Stable Graves' hyperthyroidism was defined as the absence of progression to ophthalmopathy over 18 months of follow-up. Hyperthyroidism patients were newly diagnosed, had a disease duration of under 2 months, and were aged 18 to 65 years. Any patient with an uncontrolled infection, another autoimmune disease, pregnancy or lactation was excluded. Diagnoses were based on clinical symptoms, serum thyroxine and TRAb, thyroid ultrasound and orbital computed tomography. The TCR CDR3 was subjected to a first round of RT-PCR using the HTBI primer set and the Qiagen OneStep RT-PCR kit. Most expanded thyroid clonotypes (frequency above 0.001) were also detected in blood, suggesting blood repertoires may reflect thyroid immune responses. A 13 V-J signature model separated ophthalmopathy from stable hyperthyroidism, with around 91% sensitivity and roughly 84% specificity in cross-validation and 80%/75% in testing. In validation, the model predicted progression to ophthalmopathy with roughly 66% sensitivity and about 72% specificity, a median of 6.5 months before onset. To identify TCR V-J signatures that set the groups apart, the researchers used a discovery cohort of 100 or so patients, made up of 40 to 45 with Graves' ophthalmopathy and 57 with stable Graves' hyperthyroidism. Whether ophthalmopathy could be predicted prospectively was tested in an independent validation cohort made up of 18 hyperthyroidism patients plus 17 patients who later progressed to ophthalmopathy. The 100 discovery patients were randomly divided into training and test sets at a 7:3 ratio. In roughly six Graves' hyperthyroidism patients, the study also compared T-cell repertoires from thyroid tissue with T-cell repertoires from blood. Following sampling, methimazole starting at 30 mg daily was given to hyperthyroidism patients, and high-dose intravenous methylprednisolone was given to ophthalmopathy patients. Libraries were constructed in a second round of multiplex PCR, after which size selection and purification were carried out. Sequencing of the libraries was done on an Illumina HiSeq2000 using paired-end 100 bp reads. SOAPnuke was used to process the raw data, with reads discarded if the reads contained adapters or uncalled bases, had a mean Phred below 15, or lacked an exact constant-primer or identifier match. High-quality paired reads were merged using COPE v1.2.5, and each unique nucleotide sequence was defined as a clonotype. MiTCR v1.1 was used to align clonotypes to the IMGT TRBV, TRBD and TRBJ reference segments. Only V-J combinations with frequency above 0.0001, covering about 99% of repertoires, were analysed. A TCS score was defined as the ratio of F50 (clonal expansion) to E x V (chaos), with BLOSUM62-based TCRdist applied between CDR3 peptides within each V-J. Welch's t-statistics and random forest reduced 500 to 550 V-J features to 13, which were used in a naive Bayes classifier (R e1071). Sample size was not statistically predetermined, and investigators were not blinded to group allocation. The paper describes TCR Vbeta CDR3 sequencing of more than 120 peripheral blood samples, made up of 43 ophthalmopathy patients, 70 to 75 hyperthyroidism patients and 17 progressor patients.

The TCR originated in a young woman with Graves disease. Donor details come from another sample of the same person, matched by shared clones. The sequences come from peripheral blood mononuclear cells (PBMCs), collected at new diagnosis, from a patient treated with antithyroid drugs.

CDR3 reads: CASSTRPGIQYF. DNA sequence: TGTGCCAGCAGCACGCGCCCGGGCATTCAGTACTTC. Recombination linked TRBV7-9 to TRBJ2-4; the D gene is unclear. At the junction V is shortened by 5 bases and J by 9 bases, with 11 bases in between. The CDR3 contains 12 residues, cysteine and phenylalanine counted. Only the CDR3 portion is preserved as DNA: 36 bases, with reading frame beginning at the first base. CDR1 and CDR2 (SEHNR, FQNEAQ) derive from the germline V gene (reference sequence).